The 32 T cell receptor beta chains reported below all come from one sample, sequenced in a study of cytomegalovirus exposure and HLA in healthy donors. In the PCR, 60 Vbeta and 13 Jbeta primers were used. Profiling relied on immunoSEQ multiplex PCR, and the TCRdb table lists in-frame clones only, not all of them. The sample carries around 170,000 clones, over 75% recorded once. The sequenced sample was PBMCs. The receptors stem from a man in his forties in good health and CMV-seropositive.

Points on this clone: Relative to the germline gene, one junction end is altered; a read error may explain this. V usage is TRBV7-7 and J usage is TRBJ2-2; 12 bases align to TRBD1. From germline, CDR1 is SSHAT and CDR2 FNYEAQ (reference sequence). The CDR3 totals 18 residues. The DNA for the CDR3 is TGTGCTAGCAGCCCATTACCGGGACAGGGGGCTGACACCGGGGAGCTGTTTTTT. It codes for CASSPLPGQGADTGELFF.

This clone occurred a few times. The J gene is TRBJ2-1, the V gene TRBV19, with TRBD1 matching 9 bases. In germline, CDR1 is LNHDA, CDR2 SQIVND (reference sequence). The CDR3 spans 13 residues. J was trimmed by 4 bases and V by 9 bases; bases with no gene match: 4. For the CDR3, the DNA is TGTGCCAGCCGGGGACAGGGTTACAATGAGCAGTTCTTC. Protein: CASRGQGYNEQFF.

The genes are TRBV27 and TRBJ2-7, with a weak D call TRBD2 (6 bases). This CDR3 has 15 residues. V was trimmed by 5 bases and J by 1 base, leaving 15 bases between them. The germline V gene encodes CDR1 MNHEY and CDR2 SMNVEV (reference sequence). The CDR3 coding sequence is TGTGCCAGCAGTCAAATGGGACTGGGATCCTACGAGCAGTACTTC. Its protein product is CASSQMGLGSYEQYF.

The CDR3 coding sequence is TGTGCCATCACCGGGACAGGACCATCCTACAATGAGCAGTTCTTC. Its translation is CAITGTGPSYNEQFF. This chain connects TRBV10-3 to TRBJ2-1; TRBD1 agrees at 8 bases. V shed 7 bases and J 1 base; nucleotides not matched to a gene: 6. The CDR3 covers 15 residues. Germline assignment: CDR1 ENHRY and CDR2 SYGVKD.

This sequence joins TRBV19 and TRBJ2-7; TRBD1 matches 9 bases. This CDR3 spans 15 amino acids. Looked up from germline, CDR1 is LNHDA and CDR2 is SQIVND (reference sequence). The trim removed 5 bases at V and 1 base at J, leaving 6 bases unmatched. This CDR3 is CASSSSGTGSYEQYF. CDR3 DNA sequence: TGTGCCAGTAGTTCATCCGGGACAGGGTCCTACGAGCAGTACTTC.

The chain is built from TRBV5-1 and TRBJ2-5; TRBD2 is a possible D gene (6 bases). Germline V CDR1 and CDR2: SGHRS, YFSETQ. V gave up 0 bases and J gave up 4 bases, with 13 bases separating them. The CDR3 has 15 amino acids. The CDR3 spells CASSLGLGGTETQYF. DNA for the CDR3: TGCGCCAGCAGCTTGGGGCTCGGGGGTACAGAGACCCAGTACTTC. The whole variable domain, filled in from reference TRBV5-1 and TRBJ2-5, reads KAGVTQTPRYLIKTRGQQVTLSCSPISGHRSVSWYQQTPGQGLQFLFEYFSETQRNKGNFPGRFSGRQFSNSRSEMNVSTLELGDSALYLCASSLGLGGTETQYFGPGTRLLVL.

The gene calls are TRBV5-1 and TRBJ2-1, with D possibly TRBD2 on 6 matching bases. CDR1 and CDR2 (germline): SGHRS, YFSETQ. Trimming removed 4 bases at V and 6 bases at J, with 23 bases between. The CDR3 is 17 residues long. CDR3 nucleotides: TGCGCCAGCAGCGGGGGTTTGCGGGGAGGTCTCCCCAATGAGCAGTTCTTC. It encodes CASSGGLRGGLPNEQFF.

This chain links TRBV2 with TRBJ1-2, with a tentative D call TRBD1 (5 bases). Trimming shortened V by 8 bases and J by 3 bases, and 13 bases separated the two germline ends. This CDR3 region has 13 residues. Germline lookup yields CDR1 SNHLY and CDR2 FYNNEI. The CDR3 reads CASRQGGDYGYTF. The CDR3 coding sequence is TGTGCCAGCCGGCAGGGAGGGGACTATGGCTACACCTTC.

This rearrangement joins TRBV2 to TRBJ1-3, with D unclear. Trimming removed 4 bases at V and 11 bases at J, with 21 bases between. Germline V CDR1 and CDR2: SNHLY, FYNNEI. This CDR3 region has 15 residues. The CDR3 region is CASSVGSLKETAIYF. The DNA for the CDR3 is TGTGCCAGCAGTGTGGGCAGCTTAAAGGAAACGGCCATATATTTT.

The chain carries TRBV6-5 and TRBJ2-7, with D possibly TRBD1 on 5 matching bases. Germline V gene data show CDR1 as MNHEY and CDR2 as SVGAGI. V gave up 0 bases and J gave up 4 bases, with 10 bases separating them. CDR3 length: 14 residues. The CDR3 region has the DNA TGTGCCAGCAGTTACTCGCTGGGGCCGTACGAGCAGTACTTC. This gives the protein CASSYSLGPYEQYF.

V and J are TRBV7-2 and TRBJ2-5, with a tentative D call TRBD2 (6 bases). Germline V gene sequence: CDR1 SGHTA, CDR2 FQGNSA. The CDR3 runs to 14 residues. Trimming pared 5 bases from V and 9 bases from J, leaving 19 bases between. The CDR3: CASSPSRDSPSQYF. The DNA of the CDR3 is TGTGCCAGCAGCCCCAGCCGGGACTCCCCATCCCAGTACTTC.

This clone appeared once. This chain uses TRBV5-1 with TRBJ1-5; no clear D gene. The CDR3 has 13 residues. Per germline, CDR1 SGHRS and CDR2 YFSETQ. The ends were cut back, 0 bases at V and 6 bases at J, with 7 bases in the middle. CDR3 sequence reads: CASSLAGSQPQHF. The CDR3 DNA sequence: TGCGCCAGCAGCTTGGCCGGTAGTCAGCCCCAGCATTTT.

The genes are TRBV15 and TRBJ2-1; TRBD1 matches 9 bases. The CDR3 consists of 17 residues. The trim removed 0 bases at V and 9 bases at J, leaving 12 bases unmatched. Germline V gene lookup returns CDR1 LNHNV and CDR2 YYDKDF (reference sequence). For the CDR3, the DNA is TGTGCCACCAGCAGAGATAAGGGCGTACAGGGGGCCCGTGAGCAGTTCTTC. This codes for CATSRDKGVQGAREQFF.

This clone is a singleton in its sample. The V call is TRBV2, the J call TRBJ2-4; 7 bases line up with TRBD1. Germline values: CDR1 SNHLY, CDR2 FYNNEI. This CDR3 spans 11 amino acids. Trimming cost V 8 bases and J 16 bases; bases outside gene matches: 11. Here the CDR3 reads CASDQTGPTYF. The CDR3 nucleotides read TGTGCCAGCGACCAGACAGGGCCCACCTACTTC.

This clone was observed a handful of times. The genes are TRBV7-9 and TRBJ1-2, with a weak D call TRBD1 (5 bases). The CDR3 covers 13 residues. V was cut by 1 base and J by 8 bases, with 11 bases left in between. CDR1 is SEHNR and CDR2 is FQNEAQ in the germline V gene (reference sequence). This chain's CDR3 is CASSLERGWGYTF. CDR3 nucleotides: TGTGCCAGCAGCTTAGAAAGGGGTTGGGGCTACACCTTC. Drawing the rest from reference TRBV7-9 and TRBJ1-2, the complete variable domain is DTGVSQNPRHKITKRGQNVTFRCDPISEHNRLYWYRQTLGQGPEFLTYFQNEAQLEKSRLLSDRFSAERPKGSFSTLEIQRTEQGDSAMYLCASSLERGWGYTFGSGTRLTVV.

This clone was seen a handful of times. Other DNA sequences in the sample encode the same CDR3. The genes are TRBV6-1 and TRBJ2-3; D is perhaps TRBD1 (5 bases). CDR3 length: 14 amino acids. With 2 bases removed from V and 2 bases from J, the gap between germline ends came to 8 bases. Germline V gives CDR1 MNHNS, CDR2 SASEGT. CDR3 in DNA: TGTGCCAGCAGTGAACAGGGCCCCACAGATACGCAGTATTTT. The encoded protein is CASSEQGPTDTQYF.

The chain joins TRBV7-9 to TRBJ2-3; 8 positions match TRBD1. The junction had 6 bases not matched to a gene; V was cut back by 5 bases and J by 5 bases. The CDR3 contains 14 residues. Germline loops: CDR1 SEHNR, CDR2 FQNEAQ (reference sequence). This CDR3 is CASSTGGQGDTQYF. CDR3 coding DNA: TGTGCCAGCAGCACAGGGGGGCAGGGAGATACGCAGTATTTT.

The V call is TRBV6-5, the J call TRBJ1-2; weak D call: TRBD1 (6 bases). This CDR3 has 14 amino acids. Trimming removed 6 bases at V and 3 bases at J, with 14 bases between. The V gene's germline CDR1 is MNHEY and CDR2 SVGAGI. The CDR3 nucleotides are TGTGCCAGCAGGCCCAGGGGTGGGGACTATGGCTACACCTTC. Amino acid sequence: CASRPRGGDYGYTF.

V and J are TRBV7-2 and TRBJ2-7, with 7 bases identical to TRBD2. The V and J ends lost 3 bases and 6 bases, in that order; junction bases with no gene match: 8. The CDR3 totals 14 residues. Germline loops: CDR1 SGHTA, CDR2 FQGNSA. The CDR3 is CASSFWGGSREQYF. The CDR3 nucleotides are TGTGCCAGCAGCTTCTGGGGGGGGTCTCGCGAGCAGTACTTC.

J is TRBJ2-7 and V is TRBV6-6, with D perhaps matching TRBD1 (6 bases). The CDR3 has 14 residues. Germline V gene lookup returns CDR1 MNHNY and CDR2 SVGAGI (reference sequence). V was clipped by 4 bases and J by 6 bases, with 16 bases between them. CDR3 loop: CASSSLLGRGEQYF. In nucleotides, the CDR3 is TGTGCCAGCAGTTCTCTCTTGGGCAGGGGCGAGCAGTACTTC.

This sequence joins TRBV7-9 and TRBJ1-5, with D possibly TRBD1 on 5 matching bases. V was trimmed by 5 bases and J by 7 bases, leaving 9 bases between them. The CDR3 has 12 amino acids. The V gene's germline CDR1 is SEHNR and CDR2 FQNEAQ (reference sequence). CDR3 nucleotide sequence: TGTGCCAGCAGCATACAGGCGCAGCCCCAGCATTTT. It specifies CASSIQAQPQHF.

The genes are TRBV6-6 and TRBJ2-7; D may be TRBD2 (5 bases). Trimming pared 2 bases from V and 0 bases from J, leaving 8 bases between. The length of the CDR3 is 14 residues. Looked up from germline, CDR1 is MNHNY and CDR2 is SVGAGI (reference sequence). The CDR3 DNA reads TGTGCCAGCAGTTACGGACTCGTCTCCTACGAGCAGTACTTC. This sequence encodes CASSYGLVSYEQYF.

This clone was seen only once. The CDR3 sequence: CASSPGGTVEAFF. DNA of the CDR3: TGTGCCAGTAGTCCGGGAGGGACAGTTGAAGCTTTCTTT. The V gene is TRBV19, the J gene TRBJ1-1, with TRBD1 identical over 7 bases. Germline-derived CDR1 and CDR2 are LNHDA and SQIVND (reference sequence). The junction had 7 bases not matched to a gene; V was cut back by 5 bases and J by 7 bases. The CDR3 spans 13 residues.

The chain combines TRBV19 with TRBJ1-1, with TRBD1 matching over 7 bases. With 6 bases clipped from V and 0 bases from J, the junction kept 1 base outside the gene matches. The germline CDR1 and CDR2 sequences are LNHDA and SQIVND (reference sequence). CDR3 size: 13 residues. The CDR3 bases are TGTGCCAGTAGCGGACAGGTGAACACTGAAGCTTTCTTT. Protein sequence: CASSGQVNTEAFF.

Comments on this clone: At one boundary the junction diverges from the germline segment, which might be a read error. V is TRBV19 and J is TRBJ2-1; D is possibly TRBD1 (6 bases). The length of the CDR3 is 15 residues. Germline assignment: CDR1 LNHDA and CDR2 SQIVND (reference sequence). This CDR3 is CASSIRGARDNEQFF. CDR3 nucleotide sequence: TGTGCCAGTAGTATCCGTGGAGCCAGGGACAACGAGCAGTTCTTC.

V is TRBV4-3 and J is TRBJ1-5, with 11 bases lining up with TRBD1. The germline V gene has CDR1 LGHNA and CDR2 YSLEER. J lost 0 bases, V lost 2 bases, and 9 bases had no gene match. The CDR3 runs 19 residues. CDR3 DNA: TGCGCCAGCAGCCAACGGGACAGGGGGGTTTCTTATAGCAATCAGCCCCAGCATTTT. Translated: CASSQRDRGVSYSNQPQHF.

V usage is TRBV7-2 and J usage is TRBJ1-3; the D gene is possibly TRBD1 (5 bases). V was cut by 5 bases and J by 0 bases, with 17 bases left in between. Germline CDR1 reads SGHTA; CDR2 reads FQGNSA. The CDR3 sequence is 17 residues long. Here the CDR3 reads CASSPYRPGHSGNTIYF. CDR3 DNA: TGTGCCAGCAGCCCCTACCGACCAGGGCACTCTGGAAACACCATATATTTT.

This clone has only a few counts. In DNA form, the CDR3 reads TGTGCCAGCAGCCCGTCGGGGGGGTACCTCAATGAGCAGTTCTTC. It encodes CASSPSGGYLNEQFF. The rearrangement links TRBV7-9 to TRBJ2-1, with 8 positions matching TRBD2. The CDR3 covers 15 residues. Germline V gives CDR1 SEHNR, CDR2 FQNEAQ (reference sequence). The trim removed 5 bases at V and 6 bases at J, leaving 9 bases unmatched.

V usage is TRBV30 and J usage is TRBJ1-1, with 9 bases matching TRBD1. The CDR3 is 13 residues long. The germline CDR1 and CDR2 sequences are GTSNPN and SVGIG (reference sequence). V lost 1 base to trimming and J lost 5 bases; unmatched junction nucleotides: 2. The CDR3 reads CAWSGGQGTEAFF. The CDR3 DNA follows: TGTGCCTGGAGTGGCGGACAGGGGACTGAAGCTTTCTTT.

The chain combines TRBV7-9 with TRBJ2-7; 7 bases align to TRBD2. Germline-derived CDR1 and CDR2 are SEHNR and FQNEAQ (reference sequence). Unmatched junction bases numbered 4, after V lost 3 bases and J lost 2 bases. The CDR3 length is 14 residues. The CDR3 coding sequence is TGTGCCAGCAGCTTCGGGACTATCCCCTACGAGCAGTACTTC. Translation: CASSFGTIPYEQYF.

This clone was observed once. This chain joins TRBV7-9 and TRBJ2-1, with 10 bases aligning to TRBD2. V shed 4 bases and J 2 bases; nucleotides not matched to a gene: 2. The CDR3 is 15 amino acids. Per germline, CDR1 SEHNR and CDR2 FQNEAQ (reference sequence). The CDR3 region has the DNA TGTGCCAGCAGCTCGAGCGGGGGGGCCTACAATGAGCAGTTCTTC. Encoded protein: CASSSSGGAYNEQFF.

V is TRBV6-5 and J is TRBJ1-1; a weak D match, TRBD1 (5 bases). The CDR3 loop spans 15 amino acids. CDR1 and CDR2 (germline): MNHEY, SVGAGI. Between the trimmed V and J ends, which lost 2 bases and 4 bases, there was a span of 14 bases. CDR3 in DNA: TGTGCCAGCAGTTACCCCGTAGGGGTGGGCACTGAAGCTTTCTTT. It codes for CASSYPVGVGTEAFF.